This T cell receptor beta chain emerged from a study of cytomegalovirus exposure and HLA in healthy donors. Study outcomes and limitations: Some V segments (TRBV6-2 and TRBV6-3 among them) were excluded as indistinguishable. With further analysis later on, most CMV-associated TCR beta chains appeared HLA-restricted.

About this clone itself: The antigen remains undetermined.

PCR used 60 Vbeta primers and 13 Jbeta primers. TCRdb's table, derived via immunoSEQ multiplex PCR, lists solely in-frame clones and lacks some. The sample carries 75,000 to 95,000 clones, 70% to 80% recorded once. CDR1 and CDR2 from the germline V gene are SGHTA and FQGNSA. The CDR3 has 14 residues. The V and J ends lost 6 bases and 9 bases, in that order; junction bases with no gene match: 9. Sequenced: PBMCs. The chain is built from TRBV7-2 and TRBJ2-1, with 9 bases aligning to TRBD1. The TCR was taken from a human donor in good health. CDR3 bases: TGTGCCAGCAGGGGGACAGGGAACCGAGTTGAGCAGTTCTTC. As protein: CASRGTGNRVEQFF.